This T cell receptor (beta chain) was profiled in a study of cytomegalovirus exposure and HLA in healthy donors. Germline V gene data show CDR1 as LGHNT and CDR2 as FRNRAP. The CDR3 totals 16 residues. The junction had 7 bases not matched to a gene; V was cut back by 4 bases and J by 2 bases. In regard to this clone: The antigen remains undetermined.

The PCR contained 60 Vbeta and 13 Jbeta primers. The table came from immunoSEQ multiplex PCR; TCRdb's copy has only in-frame clones and leaves some out. Of some 150,000 clones listed, roughly 80% are singletons. General study results and limits: Reportedly, a later analysis found an Asian-associated ancestry cluster had fewer N-insertions than the approximately 700-donor mean. According to an earlier analysis, most TCR beta V segments yielded productive rearrangements about 90% or about 30% of the time. Rare TCR sequences dominated, though some public TCRs recurred in many donors. Reports indicate that TCR beta sequences accurately predicted the HLA-A and HLA-B alleles of most subjects.

The TCR sequence derives from a woman in her thirties or forties in good health and CMV-seropositive. The material sequenced was PBMCs. This chain uses TRBV12-5 with TRBJ1-1; 10 nucleotides align to TRBD1. Written as DNA, the CDR3 is TGTGCTAGTGGTTCGGGACAGGGGATCCAAAACACTGAAGCTTTCTTT. Protein: CASGSGQGIQNTEAFF.